A selection of T cell receptor beta chains follows, all from one sample in a study of blood T cell repertoires in COVID-19. The table came from immunoSEQ multiplex PCR; TCRdb's copy has only in-frame clones and leaves some out. Of 200,000 to 250,000 clones listed, around 83% are singletons. The sequenced sample was peripheral blood. These receptors were obtained from a woman aged 45 to 65 with COVID-19, enrolled during active disease. CDR3s include the opening cysteine and the closing phenylalanine or tryptophan. The order of the fields is clone size, J gene, D gene, V gene, CDR3 DNA, CDR3 protein. The D gene is left open where the match is weak. Size tells how often a clone was seen (once, few, many) or the class of an expanded clone, and some rows leave it out.

size: NA; J: TRBJ2-3; D: TRBD1; V: TRBV3-1/TRBV3-2; DNA: TGTGCCAGCAGCCCGCTCGGACAGGGGGCGCGAGAAGATACGCAGTATTTT; CDR3: CASSPLGQGAREDTQYF
size: NA; J: TRBJ1-5; D: NA; V: TRBV7-2; DNA: TGTGCCAGCAGCTTAGTCACAGGGAGCAATCAGCCCCAGCATTTT; CDR3: CASSLVTGSNQPQHF
size: once; J: TRBJ2-1; D: NA; V: TRBV24-1; DNA: TGTGCCACCAGGCATATTTGCAGGGAAAACAATGAGCAGTTCTTC; CDR3: CATRHICRENNEQFF
size: NA; J: TRBJ2-1; D: NA; V: TRBV5-8; DNA: TGTGCCAGCAGCTTGGGACAGAGCTCCTACAATGAGCAGTTCTTC; CDR3: CASSLGQSSYNEQFF
size: NA; J: TRBJ1-2; D: NA; V: TRBV7-8; DNA: TGTGCCAGCAGCTTCCGGGTTCCAGGAGGCTATGGCTACACCTTC; CDR3: CASSFRVPGGYGYTF
size: few; J: TRBJ2-3; D: NA; V: TRBV7-3; DNA: TGTGCCAGCAGCCCTCTCGGCAGACACCGCACAGATACGCAGTATTTT; CDR3: CASSPLGRHRTDTQYF
size: NA; J: TRBJ1-1; D: NA; V: TRBV6-1; DNA: TGTGCCAGCAGTGATCTCCAGGGGAGAACTGAAGCTTTCTTT; CDR3: CASSDLQGRTEAFF
size: NA; J: TRBJ2-3; D: TRBD2; V: TRBV9; DNA: TGTGCCAGCAGCGTCGGGGGGGTGAGCACAGATACGCAGTATTTT; CDR3: CASSVGGVSTDTQYF
size: NA; J: TRBJ2-5; D: TRBD2; V: TRBV28; DNA: TGTGCCAGCGGGTCGGGGGGGGCAGAGACCCAGTACTTC; CDR3: CASGSGGAETQYF
size: NA; J: TRBJ1-1; D: NA; V: TRBV5-4; DNA: TGTGCCAGCAGCTTAACAGCGAACACTGAAGCTTTCTTT; CDR3: CASSLTANTEAFF
size: NA; J: TRBJ2-7; D: TRBD1; V: TRBV9; DNA: TGTGCCAGCAGCGCCGCCGGGACAGGGGCGTACGAGCAGTACTTC; CDR3: CASSAAGTGAYEQYF
size: NA; J: TRBJ2-2; D: NA; V: TRBV5-4; DNA: TGTGCCAGCAGTCAGGATCGGCCGAACACCGGGGAGCTGTTTTTT; CDR3: CASSQDRPNTGELFF
size: NA; J: TRBJ1-2; D: TRBD1; V: TRBV29-1; DNA: TGCAGCGTTGGTCAGGGACAGGTAGACTATGGCTACACCTTC; CDR3: CSVGQGQVDYGYTF
size: NA; J: TRBJ2-3; D: NA; V: TRBV5-8; DNA: TGTGCCAGCAGCTTGCGGTCTCCAGGTACGCAGTATTTT; CDR3: CASSLRSPGTQYF
size: NA; J: TRBJ2-7; D: NA; V: TRBV2; DNA: TGTGCCAGCAGTGGGCTGTCCGGGTCCGAGCAGTACTTC; CDR3: CASSGLSGSEQYF
size: NA; J: TRBJ1-2; D: TRBD1; V: TRBV6-1; DNA: TGTGCCAGCAGTGAGGACAGGGCCCGACTGTATGGCTACACCTTC; CDR3: CASSEDRARLYGYTF
size: NA; J: TRBJ2-5; D: NA; V: TRBV19; DNA: TGTGCCAGTAGTCCGGGGATCCAAGAGACCCAGTACTTC; CDR3: CASSPGIQETQYF
size: NA; J: TRBJ1-5; D: TRBD1; V: TRBV6-5; DNA: TGTGCCAGCAGTTTGGGACAGGGTAATCAGCCCCAGCATTTT; CDR3: CASSLGQGNQPQHF
size: NA; J: TRBJ2-5; D: NA; V: TRBV18; DNA: TGTGCCAGCTCACCGACAGTCCAAGAGACCCAGTACTTC; CDR3: CASSPTVQETQYF
size: once; J: TRBJ2-5; D: NA; V: TRBV5-5; DNA: TGTGCCAGCTCAATCTCACCCAGAGAGACCCAGTACTTC; CDR3: CASSISPRETQYF
size: NA; J: TRBJ2-2; D: NA; V: TRBV7-2; DNA: TGTGCCAGCAGCTTACGGAGCGTGGGAGGCGGGGAGCTGTTTTTT; CDR3: CASSLRSVGGGELFF
size: NA; J: TRBJ1-4; D: TRBD1; V: TRBV11-2; DNA: TGTGCCAGCAGCTCCTGGACAGGGGGTATTGAAAAACTGTTTTTT; CDR3: CASSSWTGGIEKLFF
size: NA; J: TRBJ1-5; D: NA; V: TRBV6-6; DNA: TGTGCCAGCAGTTACCCCCGTGGCCAGCCCCAGCATTTT; CDR3: CASSYPRGQPQHF
size: NA; J: TRBJ2-5; D: NA; V: TRBV19; DNA: TGTGCCAGTAGCGGGGTCCAAGAGACCCAGTACTTC; CDR3: CASSGVQETQYF
size: NA; J: TRBJ2-5; D: NA; V: TRBV19; DNA: TGTGCCAGTACCCCACAGCGCGGGGAGACCCAGTACTTC; CDR3: CASTPQRGETQYF
size: NA; J: TRBJ1-1; D: NA; V: TRBV19; DNA: TGTGCCAGTAGGAGGACAAACACTGAAGCTTTCTTT; CDR3: CASRRTNTEAFF
size: NA; J: TRBJ2-2; D: NA; V: TRBV9; DNA: TGTGCCAGCACAGGGCGGGGAGGCACCGGGGAGCTGTTTTTT; CDR3: CASTGRGGTGELFF
size: NA; J: TRBJ1-5; D: NA; V: TRBV28; DNA: TGTGCCAGCAGTTTCAATAGCAATCAGCCCCAGCATTTT; CDR3: CASSFNSNQPQHF
size: NA; J: TRBJ2-3; D: NA; V: TRBV4-2; DNA: TGTGCCAGCAGCCCCCCCGCAGGGAGCACAGATACGCAGTATTTT; CDR3: CASSPPAGSTDTQYF
size: NA; J: TRBJ1-4; D: NA; V: TRBV25-1; DNA: TGTGCCAGCTCCCCGGAGGGCGGGTCAAGTGAAAAACTGTTTTTT; CDR3: CASSPEGGSSEKLFF
size: NA; J: TRBJ1-6; D: NA; V: TRBV4-1; DNA: TGCGCCAGCAGCCTTTCGGGAGACTATAATTCACCCCTCCACTTT; CDR3: CASSLSGDYNSPLHF
size: NA; J: TRBJ2-7; D: NA; V: TRBV19; DNA: TGTGCCAGTAGCTGGGATTCCACGAGGGACGAGCAGTACTTC; CDR3: CASSWDSTRDEQYF